One T cell receptor (beta chain) is described in this entry. Here immunoSEQ multiplex PCR was the method, and the copy in TCRdb shows in-frame clones only, minus some. Of roughly 87,000 clones in the sample, roughly 90% are singletons; the top ten hold 6.9%. The data belong to a study of T cell responses to AZD1222 COVID-19 vaccine. CDR3 size: 13 residues. Germline-derived CDR1 and CDR2 are MDHEN and SYDVKM. V gave up 3 bases and J gave up 7 bases, with 10 bases separating them. Specimen: peripheral blood, collected 28 days after the second AZD1222 dose. This TCR was sampled from an adult who received the AZD1222 COVID-19 vaccine. This chain links TRBV28 with TRBJ2-1, with a tentative D call TRBD2 (6 bases). CDR3 in amino acids: CASSLAGSNEQFF. Here the CDR3 DNA reads TGTGCCAGCAGTTTGGCGGGATCGAATGAGCAGTTCTTC.